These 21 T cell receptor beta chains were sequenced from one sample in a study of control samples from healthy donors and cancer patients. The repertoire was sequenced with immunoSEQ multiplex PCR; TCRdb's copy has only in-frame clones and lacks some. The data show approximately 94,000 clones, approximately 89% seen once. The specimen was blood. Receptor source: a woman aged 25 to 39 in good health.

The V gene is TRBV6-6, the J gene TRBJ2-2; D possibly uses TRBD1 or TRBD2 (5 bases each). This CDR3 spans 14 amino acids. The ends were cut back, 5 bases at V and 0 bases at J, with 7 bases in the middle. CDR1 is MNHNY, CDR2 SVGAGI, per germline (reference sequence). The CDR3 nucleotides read TGTGCCAGCAGTGGGGGTGCGAACACCGGGGAGCTGTTTTTT. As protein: CASSGGANTGELFF.

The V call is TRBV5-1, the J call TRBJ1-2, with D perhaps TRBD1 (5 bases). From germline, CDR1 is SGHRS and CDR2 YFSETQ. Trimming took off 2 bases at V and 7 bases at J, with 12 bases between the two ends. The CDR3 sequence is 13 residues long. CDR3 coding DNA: TGCGCCAGCAGCTTCCTCACCGGGGCTGGCTACACCTTC. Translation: CASSFLTGAGYTF.

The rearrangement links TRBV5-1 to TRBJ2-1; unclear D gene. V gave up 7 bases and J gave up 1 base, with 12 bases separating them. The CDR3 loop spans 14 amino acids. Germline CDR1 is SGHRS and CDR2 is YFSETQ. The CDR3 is CASAVIESYNEQFF. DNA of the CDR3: TGCGCCAGCGCCGTGATTGAGTCCTACAATGAGCAGTTCTTC.

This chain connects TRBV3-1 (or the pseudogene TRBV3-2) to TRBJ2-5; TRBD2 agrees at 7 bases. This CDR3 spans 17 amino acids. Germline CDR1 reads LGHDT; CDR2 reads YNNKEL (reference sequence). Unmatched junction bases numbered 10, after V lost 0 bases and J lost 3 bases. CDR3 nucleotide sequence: TGTGCCAGCAGCCAAGATTTATTAGCGGGCCCTAAAGAGACCCAGTACTTC. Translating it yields CASSQDLLAGPKETQYF.

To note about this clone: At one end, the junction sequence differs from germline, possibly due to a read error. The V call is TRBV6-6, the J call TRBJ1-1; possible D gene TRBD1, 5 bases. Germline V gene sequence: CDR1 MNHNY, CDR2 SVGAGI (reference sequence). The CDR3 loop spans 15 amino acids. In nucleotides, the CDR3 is TGTGCCAGCACCAACAGGAACACCGTCTACACTAAAGCTTTCTTT. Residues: CASTNRNTVYTKAFF.

Here the CDR3 DNA reads TGTGCCAGCAGTTCCGGGGCCTTAGGAAACACCATATATTTT. This sequence encodes CASSSGALGNTIYF. The chain is built from TRBV13 and TRBJ1-3; a weak D match, TRBD1 (5 bases). The CDR3 is 14 amino acids. The germline CDR1 and CDR2 sequences are PRHDT and FYEKMQ (reference sequence). V was trimmed by 6 bases and J by 4 bases, leaving 13 bases between them.

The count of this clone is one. The CDR3: CASSLYGTSNEQFF. As DNA, the CDR3 is TGTGCCAGCAGCTTGTACGGGACTAGCAATGAGCAGTTCTTC. J is TRBJ2-1 and V is TRBV5-4; 8 bases are shared with TRBD2. After removal of 1 base from V and 6 bases from J, the junction contained 3 bases not matched to a gene. Germline V gives CDR1 SGHNT, CDR2 YYREEE (reference sequence). The CDR3 spans 14 residues.

The CDR3 DNA follows: TGCGCCAGCAGGGGTGGACAGGGAACTTATAGCTCCTATAATTCACCCCTCCACTTT. Protein: CASRGGQGTYSSYNSPLHF. The chain combines TRBV5-1 with TRBJ1-6; TRBD1 aligns across 8 bases. The CDR3 is 19 amino acids. Germline CDR1 reads SGHRS; CDR2 reads YFSETQ. Unmatched junction bases numbered 13, after V lost 5 bases and J lost 0 bases.

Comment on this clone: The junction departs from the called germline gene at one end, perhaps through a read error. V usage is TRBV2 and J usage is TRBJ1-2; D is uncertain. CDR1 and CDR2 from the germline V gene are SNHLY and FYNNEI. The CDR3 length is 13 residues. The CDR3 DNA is TGTGCCAGCAGTTCCGTGGGTAACTATGGCCACACCTTC. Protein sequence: CASSSVGNYGHTF. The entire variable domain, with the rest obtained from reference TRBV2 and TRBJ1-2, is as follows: EPEVTQTPSHQVTQMGQEVILRCVPISNHLYFYWYRQILGQKVEFLVSFYNNEISEKSEIFDDQFSVERPDGSNFTLKIRSTKLEDSAMYFCASSSVGNYGHTFGSGTRLTVV.

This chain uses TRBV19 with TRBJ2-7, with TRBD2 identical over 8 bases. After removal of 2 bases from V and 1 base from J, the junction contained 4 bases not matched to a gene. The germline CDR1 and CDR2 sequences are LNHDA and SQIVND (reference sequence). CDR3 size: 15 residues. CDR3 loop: CASSIIGGGSYEQYF. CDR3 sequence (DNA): TGTGCCAGTAGTATAATCGGGGGGGGTTCCTACGAGCAGTACTTC.

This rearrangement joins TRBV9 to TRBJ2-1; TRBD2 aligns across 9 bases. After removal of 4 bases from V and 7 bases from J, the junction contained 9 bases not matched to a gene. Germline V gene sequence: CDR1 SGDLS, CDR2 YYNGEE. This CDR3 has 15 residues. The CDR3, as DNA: TGTGCCAGCAGCCCCGGGCTAGCGGGGTCTAATGAGCAGTTCTTC. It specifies CASSPGLAGSNEQFF.

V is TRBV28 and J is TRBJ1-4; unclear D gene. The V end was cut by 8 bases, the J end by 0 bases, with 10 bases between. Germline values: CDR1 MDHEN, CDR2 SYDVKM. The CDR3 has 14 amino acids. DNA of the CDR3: TGTGCCAGCCTCCCCCTAGCAACTAATGAAAAACTGTTTTTT. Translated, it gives CASLPLATNEKLFF.

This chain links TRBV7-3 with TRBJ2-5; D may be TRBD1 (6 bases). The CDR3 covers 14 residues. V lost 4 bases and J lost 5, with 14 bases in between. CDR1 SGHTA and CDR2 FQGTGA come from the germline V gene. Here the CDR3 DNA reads TGTGCCAGCAGCTCAAATGGGGGCCTGGAGACCCAGTACTTC. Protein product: CASSSNGGLETQYF.

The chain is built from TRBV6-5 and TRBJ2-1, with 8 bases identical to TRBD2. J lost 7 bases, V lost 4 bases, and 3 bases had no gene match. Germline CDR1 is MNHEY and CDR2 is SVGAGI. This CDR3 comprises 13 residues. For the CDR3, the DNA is TGTGCCAGCAGTTTACTAGCGGTTAATGAGCAGTTCTTC. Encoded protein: CASSLLAVNEQFF.

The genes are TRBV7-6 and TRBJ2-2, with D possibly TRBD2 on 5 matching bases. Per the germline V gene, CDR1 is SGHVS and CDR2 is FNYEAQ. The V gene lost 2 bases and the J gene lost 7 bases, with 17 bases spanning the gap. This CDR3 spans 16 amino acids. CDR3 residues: CASSLTVRGTHGELFF. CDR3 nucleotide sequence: TGTGCCAGCAGCTTAACGGTCCGGGGAACGCACGGGGAGCTGTTTTTT. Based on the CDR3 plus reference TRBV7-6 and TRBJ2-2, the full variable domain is GAGVSQSPRYKVTKRGQDVALRCDPISGHVSLYWYRQALGQGPEFLTYFNYEAQQDKSGLPNDRFSAERPEGSISTLTIQRTEQRDSAMYRCASSLTVRGTHGELFFGEGSRLTVL.

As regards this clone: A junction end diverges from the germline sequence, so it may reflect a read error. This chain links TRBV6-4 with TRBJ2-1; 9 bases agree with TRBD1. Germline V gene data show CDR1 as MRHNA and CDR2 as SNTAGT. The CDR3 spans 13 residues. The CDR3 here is CASRDRDYNGQFF. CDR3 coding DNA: TGTGCCAGCCGGGACAGGGACTACAATGGGCAGTTCTTC.

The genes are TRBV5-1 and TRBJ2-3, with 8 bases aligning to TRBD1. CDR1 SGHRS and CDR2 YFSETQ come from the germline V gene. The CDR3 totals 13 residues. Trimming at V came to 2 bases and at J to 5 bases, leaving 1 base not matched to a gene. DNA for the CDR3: TGCGCCAGCAGCTTCGACAGGGGAGATACGCAGTATTTT. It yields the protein CASSFDRGDTQYF.

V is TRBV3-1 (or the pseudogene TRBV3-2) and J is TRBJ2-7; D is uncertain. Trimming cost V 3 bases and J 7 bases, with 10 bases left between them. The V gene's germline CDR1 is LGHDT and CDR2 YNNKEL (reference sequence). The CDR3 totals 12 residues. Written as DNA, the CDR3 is TGTGCCAGCAGCCAGTATGGAAGGGAGCAGTACTTC. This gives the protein CASSQYGREQYF.

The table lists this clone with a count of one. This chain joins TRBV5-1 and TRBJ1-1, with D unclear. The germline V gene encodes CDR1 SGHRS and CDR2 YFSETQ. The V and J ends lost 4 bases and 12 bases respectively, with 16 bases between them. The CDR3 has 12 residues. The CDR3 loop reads CASSKGTAVTFF. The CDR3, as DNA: TGCGCCAGCAGCAAAGGAACAGCTGTGACTTTCTTT.

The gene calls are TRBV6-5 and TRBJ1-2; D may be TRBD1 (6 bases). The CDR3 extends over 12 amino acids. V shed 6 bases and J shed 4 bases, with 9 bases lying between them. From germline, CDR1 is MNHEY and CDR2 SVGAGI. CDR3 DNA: TGTGCCAGCAGACAGGGTTCCTATGGCTACACCTTC. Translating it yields CASRQGSYGYTF.

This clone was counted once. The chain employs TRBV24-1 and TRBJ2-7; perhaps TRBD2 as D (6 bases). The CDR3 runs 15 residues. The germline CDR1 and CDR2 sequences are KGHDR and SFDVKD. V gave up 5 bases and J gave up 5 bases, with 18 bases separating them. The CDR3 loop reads CATSAPRGGKNEQYF. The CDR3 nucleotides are TGTGCCACCAGTGCCCCCCGAGGAGGGAAGAACGAGCAGTACTTC.